Sequencing of this TCR beta chain was carried out in a study of T cell responses to AZD1222 COVID-19 vaccine. Second-dose intervals near 4 or 12 weeks were combined. Clones were sequenced by immunoSEQ multiplex PCR, and TCRdb holds only the in-frame ones, with some missing. The top ten clones hold around 5% of a sample with 130,000 or so clones, approximately 91% of them seen once. This CDR3 is 15 amino acids long. Looked up from germline, CDR1 is SGHRS and CDR2 is YFSETQ. V dropped 2 bases and J dropped 1 base, with 12 bases sitting between them. The rearrangement links TRBV5-1 to TRBJ1-1; perhaps TRBD1 as D (6 bases). The sample here was peripheral blood, taken 28 days after the second AZD1222 dose. The origin of this receptor is an adult who received the AZD1222 COVID-19 vaccine. The CDR3 DNA reads as TGCGCCAGCAGCTTTGGGGGACAAAGGAACACTGAAGCTTTCTTT. It translates to CASSFGGQRNTEAFF.